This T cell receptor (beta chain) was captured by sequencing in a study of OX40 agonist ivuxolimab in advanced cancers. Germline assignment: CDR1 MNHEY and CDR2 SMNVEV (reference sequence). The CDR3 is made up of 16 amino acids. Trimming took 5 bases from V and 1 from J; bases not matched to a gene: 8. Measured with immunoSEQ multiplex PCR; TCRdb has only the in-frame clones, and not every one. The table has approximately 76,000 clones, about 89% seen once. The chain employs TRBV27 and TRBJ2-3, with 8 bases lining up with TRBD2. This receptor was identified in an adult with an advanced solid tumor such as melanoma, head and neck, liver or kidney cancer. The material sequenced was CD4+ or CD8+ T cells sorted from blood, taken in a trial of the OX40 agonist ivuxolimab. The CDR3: CASSPPGLGGTDTQYF. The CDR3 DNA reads TGTGCCAGCAGTCCGCCGGGACTAGGAGGCACAGATACGCAGTATTTT.